This T cell receptor beta chain was sequenced for a study of CD8 T cells in Susac syndrome. Germline CDR1 is SGHTA and CDR2 is FQGTGA. The V and J ends lost 5 bases and 2 bases respectively, with 20 bases between them. This CDR3 has 17 residues. Comments on this clonotype: No antigen is known for it.

Notes on the study in general: That the number of individuals in its TCR sequencing and HLA analysis was relatively small was acknowledged by the study.

With random hexamers, about 0.45 to 1 ug RNA was reverse transcribed. Multiplex PCR with immunoSEQ amplified the TCR beta CDR3 across 54 Vbeta and 13 Jbeta. TCRdb re-derived calls from the immunoSEQ multiplex PCR reads in MiXCR, one entry per CDR3 protein. This table has 150,000 to 200,000 distinct CDR3 sequences, around 95% appearing once. Both CD4+ and CD8+ T cells were negatively isolated, and TEMRA cells underwent FACS enrichment. The sequencing input was CD8+ T cells from PBMCs. The source is a human donor with multiple sclerosis. The chain couples TRBV7-3 to TRBJ2-3, with D perhaps TRBD1 or TRBD2 (5 bases each). DNA for the CDR3: TGTGCCAGCAGCCCAAGGGGTGCGGGTGAGCTCACAGATACGCAGTATTTT. Encoded protein: CASSPRGAGELTDTQYF. The full variable domain, in which reference TRBV7-3 and TRBJ2-3 provide the parts outside the CDR3, is GAGVSQTPSNKVTEKGKYVELRCDPISGHTALYWYRQSLGQGPEFLIYFQGTGAADDSGLPNDRFFAVRPEGSVSTLKIQRTERGDSAVYLCASSPRGAGELTDTQYFGPGTRLTVL.